The next 23 T cell receptor beta chains were all read from a single sample in a study of blood T cell repertoires in COVID-19. The table came from immunoSEQ multiplex PCR; TCRdb's copy has only in-frame clones and leaves some out. The table has about 200,000 clones, roughly nine tenths seen once; the top ten hold 0.75% to 0.9%. Sequencing input: peripheral blood. These receptors were collected from a woman in her 70s with acute or convalescent COVID-19.

V usage is TRBV7-2 and J usage is TRBJ1-2; 9 bases map to TRBD1. The CDR3 totals 15 residues. J gave up 8 bases and V 3 bases, and 10 bases lay outside the gene matches. Germline V CDR1 and CDR2: SGHTA, FQGNSA. The CDR3 DNA is TGTGCCAGCAGCTTTGCCCGGGGACAGGGTGAGGGCTACACCTTC. Its translation is CASSFARGQGEGYTF.

The rearrangement joins TRBV6-5 to TRBJ2-7; D perhaps matches TRBD2 (6 bases). V was trimmed by 4 bases and J by 1 base, leaving 11 bases between them. The CDR3 contains 14 residues. Germline lookup yields CDR1 MNHEY and CDR2 SVGAGI. The CDR3 DNA reads as TGTGCCAGCAGTTCACCGGGACTTTCCTACGAGCAGTACTTC. It encodes CASSSPGLSYEQYF.

V gene TRBV10-3 combines with J gene TRBJ2-1, with 7 nucleotides matching TRBD2. The germline V gene encodes CDR1 ENHRY and CDR2 SYGVKD. Losses at the gene ends were 0 bases for V and 10 bases for J; bases not matched to a gene: 3. The CDR3 loop spans 13 amino acids. This chain's CDR3 is CAISESGGTEQFF. Written as DNA, the CDR3 is TGTGCCATCAGTGAGTCGGGAGGGACCGAGCAGTTCTTC.

Only a few counts were recorded for this clone. This chain links TRBV15 with TRBJ1-5, with D maybe TRBD1 (6 bases). Germline values: CDR1 LNHNV, CDR2 YYDKDF (reference sequence). The V end was cut by 0 bases, the J end by 5 bases, with 11 bases between. This CDR3 is built from 15 residues. CDR3: CATSRDPGEYQPQHF. The DNA for the CDR3 is TGTGCCACCAGCAGAGATCCAGGGGAGTATCAGCCCCAGCATTTT.

This sequence joins TRBV29-1 and TRBJ2-5, with D perhaps TRBD2 (5 bases). Trimming removed 1 base at V and 4 bases at J, with 16 bases between. CDR1 and CDR2 (germline): SQVTM, ANQGSEA. The CDR3 covers 15 residues. The CDR3 here is CSVEGKVARGETQYF. The CDR3 DNA reads TGCAGCGTTGAAGGGAAGGTGGCCCGGGGAGAGACCCAGTACTTC.

This chain joins TRBV9 and TRBJ2-1; D is ambiguous. The germline gives CDR1 SGDLS, CDR2 YYNGEE. Deletions cut 1 base from V and 9 bases from J, with 8 bases between. This CDR3 spans 12 amino acids. The CDR3, as DNA: TGTGCCAGCAGCGTACCAGCGAGTGAGCAGTTCTTC. Amino acids: CASSVPASEQFF.

The gene calls are TRBV14 and TRBJ1-2; D possibly corresponds to TRBD1 (6 bases). This CDR3 contains 13 residues. In germline, CDR1 is SGHDN, CDR2 FVKESK. The V end lost 4 bases, the J end lost 1 base, and 7 bases lay between the germline ends. The CDR3 is CASSPGVNYGYTF. The CDR3 DNA sequence: TGTGCCAGCAGCCCAGGGGTTAACTATGGCTACACCTTC.

The chain recombines TRBV5-1 with TRBJ2-7, with TRBD2 identical over 7 bases. Trimming cost V 4 bases and J 1 base; bases outside gene matches: 11. The CDR3 is 16 amino acids. Germline V gene sequence: CDR1 SGHRS, CDR2 YFSETQ. CDR3 residues: CASSDRLAGGSYEQYF. DNA for the CDR3: TGCGCCAGCAGCGACCGACTAGCTGGGGGATCCTACGAGCAGTACTTC.

The chain carries TRBV7-2 and TRBJ1-1; D gene uncertain. The germline gives CDR1 SGHTA, CDR2 FQGNSA. CDR3 length: 15 amino acids. V gave up 2 bases and J gave up 1 base, with 11 bases separating them. The CDR3 DNA reads TGTGCCAGCAGCTTATCCGGGGTTGGGAACACTGAAGCTTTCTTT. This codes for CASSLSGVGNTEAFF.

The chain couples TRBV7-2 to TRBJ2-2; a weak D match, TRBD1 (5 bases). The CDR3 extends over 14 amino acids. Germline CDR1 SGHTA, CDR2 FQGNSA. V lost 5 bases, J lost 6 bases, and 13 bases lay in between. The CDR3 sequence is CASSDQGPPGELFF. CDR3 nucleotides: TGTGCCAGCAGCGACCAGGGTCCTCCCGGGGAGCTGTTTTTT.

The chain carries TRBV7-2 and TRBJ2-1, with 8 bases lining up with TRBD2. This CDR3 is 15 amino acids long. Germline CDR1 and CDR2: SGHTA and FQGNSA. Germline trimming cut 0 bases from V and 10 bases from J; bases unmatched to any gene: 8. CDR3 loop: CASSLAAGVVKEQFF. In DNA, the CDR3 is TGTGCCAGCAGCTTAGCAGCGGGAGTAGTGAAAGAGCAGTTCTTC.

The J gene is TRBJ1-1, the V gene TRBV7-9; maybe TRBD1 (6 bases). CDR1 and CDR2 from the germline V gene are SEHNR and FQNEAQ (reference sequence). V gave up 1 base and J gave up 6 bases, with 6 bases separating them. The CDR3 runs to 12 residues. CDR3: CASSLGTAEAFF. CDR3 DNA sequence: TGTGCCAGCAGCTTAGGGACAGCTGAAGCTTTCTTT.

The rearrangement uses TRBV18 and TRBJ2-1; 9 bases are a match to TRBD1. Germline loops: CDR1 KGHSH, CDR2 LQKENI. The V and J ends lost 6 bases and 3 bases, in that order; junction bases with no gene match: 3. The length of the CDR3 is 14 residues. This CDR3 reads CASSTDRGYNEQFF. The DNA of the CDR3 is TGTGCCAGCTCGACGGACAGGGGCTACAATGAGCAGTTCTTC.

The chain is built from TRBV19 and TRBJ2-7; unclear D gene. V was clipped by 1 base and J by 3 bases, with 7 bases between them. The CDR3 runs to 13 residues. Germline lookup yields CDR1 LNHDA and CDR2 SQIVND (reference sequence). The CDR3 bases are TGTGCCAGTAGTATAGCCCCCCTCTACGAGCAGTACTTC. Protein product: CASSIAPLYEQYF.

J is TRBJ1-3 and V is TRBV7-6; D possibly corresponds to TRBD1 (5 bases). V lost 4 bases to trimming and J lost 0 bases, with 13 bases between them. This CDR3 comprises 16 residues. CDR1 SGHVS and CDR2 FNYEAQ come from the germline V gene. The CDR3 here is CASSSQGSPSGNTIYF. The CDR3 nucleotides are TGTGCCAGCAGCTCCCAGGGCAGTCCCTCTGGAAACACCATATATTTT.

The V gene is TRBV7-8, the J gene TRBJ1-1; D is uncertain. Germline CDR1 and CDR2: SGHVS and FQNEAQ. The CDR3 length is 12 residues. V was shortened by 5 bases and J by 3 bases, with 7 bases between the two germline ends. The CDR3 loop reads CASSPVYTEAFF. The CDR3 DNA sequence: TGTGCCAGCAGCCCAGTCTACACTGAAGCTTTCTTT.

This clone appeared a single time. V is TRBV7-9 and J is TRBJ2-5; 7 nucleotides line up with TRBD2. V shed 3 bases, J shed 3 bases, and the junction held 19 bases outside the gene matches. Germline-derived CDR1 and CDR2 are SEHNR and FQNEAQ (reference sequence). The CDR3 totals 19 residues. Written as DNA, the CDR3 is TGTGCCAGCAGCTTCGGACGGGTCAGTCGGCGGGGGAGAGAAGAGACCCAGTACTTC. Residues: CASSFGRVSRRGREETQYF.

The gene calls are TRBV10-2 and TRBJ1-2; D is ambiguous. The germline V gene has CDR1 WSHSY and CDR2 SAAADI. V was cut by 8 bases and J by 3 bases, with 16 bases left in between. The CDR3 sequence is 14 residues long. The CDR3 sequence is CASSLSAQDYGYTF. CDR3 bases: TGCGCCAGCTCCCTTTCCGCTCAGGACTATGGCTACACCTTC.

The rearrangement links TRBV7-8 to TRBJ1-6; no firm D call. V shed 5 bases and J shed 8 bases, with 10 bases lying between them. The CDR3 has 13 residues. Germline V CDR1 and CDR2: SGHVS, FQNEAQ. The CDR3, as DNA: TGTGCCAGCAGCCTAGAGTTAGATTCACCCCTCCACTTT. Protein product: CASSLELDSPLHF.

The V and J genes are TRBV2 and TRBJ1-3, with 8 bases aligning to TRBD1. The V and J ends lost 6 bases and 5 bases, in that order; junction bases with no gene match: 9. In germline, CDR1 is SNHLY, CDR2 FYNNEI. The CDR3 is made up of 15 amino acids. CDR3: CASSLRGQLRNTIYF. DNA of the CDR3: TGTGCCAGCAGCCTCAGGGGGCAACTAAGAAACACCATATATTTT.

The gene calls are TRBV28 and TRBJ1-5, with D unresolved. The V and J ends lost 10 bases and 0 bases respectively, with 13 bases between them. CDR1 is MDHEN, CDR2 SYDVKM, per germline. The CDR3 extends over 14 amino acids. CDR3 amino acids: CATQPGVSNQPQHF. CDR3 nucleotides: TGTGCCACTCAACCCGGGGTTAGCAATCAGCCCCAGCATTTT. Based on the CDR3 plus reference TRBV28 and TRBJ1-5, the full variable domain is DVKVTQSSRYLVKRTGEKVFLECVQDMDHENMFWYRQDPGLGLRLIYFSYDVKMKEKGDIPEGYSVSREKKERFSLILESASTNQTSMYLCATQPGVSNQPQHFGDGTRLSIL.

J is TRBJ2-7 and V is TRBV10-2, with 11 positions matching TRBD1. The CDR3 has 14 amino acids. Germline-derived CDR1 and CDR2 are WSHSY and SAAADI. J lost 6 bases, V lost 6 bases, and 7 bases had no gene match. CDR3 nucleotide sequence: TGCGCCAGCAGGAGTAGGGACAGGGGGGGCGAGCAGTACTTC. Protein: CASRSRDRGGEQYF.

The gene calls are TRBV7-2 and TRBJ2-3; D is ambiguous. The germline V gene has CDR1 SGHTA and CDR2 FQGNSA. V gave up 2 bases and J gave up 0 bases, with 6 bases separating them. The CDR3 is 14 residues long. The CDR3 nucleotides are TGTGCCAGCAGCTTATACTCTAGCACAGATACGCAGTATTTT. Its translation is CASSLYSSTDTQYF.